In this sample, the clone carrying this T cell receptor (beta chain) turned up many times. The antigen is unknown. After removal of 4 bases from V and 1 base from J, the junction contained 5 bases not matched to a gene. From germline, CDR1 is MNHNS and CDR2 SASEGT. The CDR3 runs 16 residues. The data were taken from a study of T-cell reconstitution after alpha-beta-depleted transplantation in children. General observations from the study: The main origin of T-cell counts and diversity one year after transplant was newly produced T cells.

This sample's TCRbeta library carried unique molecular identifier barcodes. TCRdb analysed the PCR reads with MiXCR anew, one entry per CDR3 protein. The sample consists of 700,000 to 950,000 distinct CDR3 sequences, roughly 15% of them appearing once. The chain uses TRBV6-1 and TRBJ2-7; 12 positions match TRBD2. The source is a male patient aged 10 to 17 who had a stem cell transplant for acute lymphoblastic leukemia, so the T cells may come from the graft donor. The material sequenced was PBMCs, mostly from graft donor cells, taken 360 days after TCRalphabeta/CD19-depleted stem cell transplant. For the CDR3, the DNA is TGTGCCAGCAGTGCCCTAGCGGGAGGGCAGTCCTACGAGCAGTACTTC. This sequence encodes CASSALAGGQSYEQYF.